Presented here are 23 T cell receptor beta chains from one specimen sequenced in a study of T cell responses to AZD1222 COVID-19 vaccine (dated by TCRdb to 2020 to 2022). The library was obtained by the immunoSEQ multiplex PCR assay. TCRdb took this table from immuneACCESS and kept in-frame rearrangements with V and J called. Such tables lack part of the clones; where checked against another copy, unresolved V genes explain under half of the gap, and the rest is unexplained. Within this sample are approximately 71,000 clones, with 85% to 90% of them counted one time only. Clones ranked in the top ten supply about 8% of the sample. The time point label, as the study defines it: baseline before first vaccination. The sample was peripheral blood, taken on day 0 of AZD1222 vaccination. These receptor sequences come from an adult in good health.

The genes are TRBV4-1 and TRBJ1-3; TRBD1 agrees at 7 bases. Germline V lookup: CDR1 MGHRA, CDR2 YSYEKL. V lost 1 base to trimming and J lost 4 bases; unmatched junction nucleotides: 7. This CDR3 region has 16 residues. CDR3 residues: CASSQGQGVGGNTIYF. The CDR3 DNA sequence: TGCGCCAGCAGCCAAGGACAGGGAGTGGGAGGAAACACCATATATTTT.

This chain links TRBV5-1 with TRBJ1-1; tentatively, D is TRBD1 (5 bases). Trimming stripped 2 bases from V and 2 bases from J, with 10 bases between. Germline assignment: CDR1 SGHRS and CDR2 YFSETQ. The CDR3 is made up of 14 amino acids. The CDR3 reads CASSFQGSNTEAFF. Written as DNA, the CDR3 is TGCGCCAGCAGCTTCCAGGGATCTAACACTGAAGCTTTCTTT. Full variable domain (missing parts from reference TRBV5-1 and TRBJ1-1): KAGVTQTPRYLIKTRGQQVTLSCSPISGHRSVSWYQQTPGQGLQFLFEYFSETQRNKGNFPGRFSGRQFSNSRSEMNVSTLELGDSALYLCASSFQGSNTEAFFGQGTRLTVV.

In this sample, this clone turned up a few times. This chain connects TRBV6-1 to TRBJ2-7, with D possibly TRBD1 on 6 matching bases. The germline V and J ends were trimmed by 1 base and 5 bases, with 12 bases remaining between them. Germline V gene data show CDR1 as MNHNS and CDR2 as SASEGT. The CDR3 totals 14 residues. This CDR3 reads CASSEGPGEDEQYF. Here the CDR3 DNA reads TGTGCCAGCAGTGAAGGGCCAGGGGAAGACGAGCAGTACTTC.

This chain links TRBV19 with TRBJ2-7; D uncertain. The CDR3 covers 12 residues. The V end was cut by 10 bases, the J end by 5 bases, with 15 bases between. The germline CDR1 and CDR2 sequences are LNHDA and SQIVND (reference sequence). CDR3 sequence: CATARSAHEQYF. The CDR3 nucleotides read TGTGCCACCGCTAGGTCGGCCCACGAGCAGTACTTC. Combining the CDR3 with reference TRBV19 and TRBJ2-7 gives the whole variable domain DGGITQSPKYLFRKEGQNVTLSCEQNLNHDAMYWYRQDPGQGLRLIYYSQIVNDFQKGDIAEGYSVSREKKESFPLTVTSAQKNPTAFYLCATARSAHEQYFGPGTRLTVT.

This chain connects TRBV14 to TRBJ2-1, with D tentatively TRBD2 (6 bases). The CDR3 totals 18 residues. The germline V gene encodes CDR1 SGHDN and CDR2 FVKESK. The ends were cut back, 1 base at V and 3 bases at J, with 19 bases in the middle. The CDR3 protein is CASSQGTKTGTYYNEQFF. For the CDR3, the DNA is TGTGCCAGCAGCCAAGGGACCAAAACGGGGACTTACTACAATGAGCAGTTCTTC. The entire variable domain, with the rest obtained from reference TRBV14 and TRBJ2-1, is as follows: EAGVTQFPSHSVIEKGQTVTLRCDPISGHDNLYWYRRVMGKEIKFLLHFVKESKQDESGMPNNRFLAERTGGTYSTLKVQPAELEDSGVYFCASSQGTKTGTYYNEQFFGPGTRLTVL.

The chain combines TRBV19 with TRBJ2-1; TRBD2 matches 13 bases. Germline CDR1 reads LNHDA; CDR2 reads SQIVND (reference sequence). After removal of 7 bases from V and 7 bases from J, the junction contained 7 bases not matched to a gene. CDR3 length equals 15 residues. CDR3 loop: CASKLLAGGRNEQFF. For the CDR3, the DNA is TGTGCCAGTAAACTACTAGCGGGAGGGCGGAATGAGCAGTTCTTC.

This sequence joins TRBV25-1 and TRBJ1-2; D is unclear. V gave up 1 base and J gave up 4 bases, with 16 bases separating them. The germline V gene encodes CDR1 MGHDK and CDR2 SYGVNS. This CDR3 contains 16 residues. The CDR3 loop is CASSEFIVGSSYGYTF. The DNA for the CDR3 is TGTGCCAGCAGTGAATTCATCGTGGGAAGTTCCTATGGCTACACCTTC.

This chain connects TRBV24-1 to TRBJ2-1; D gene ambiguous. Looked up from germline, CDR1 is KGHDR and CDR2 is SFDVKD. Trimming left V 0 bases short and J 0 bases short, with 8 bases between. This CDR3 has 16 amino acids. The CDR3 sequence is CATSDLRSTSYNEQFF. Written as DNA, the CDR3 is TGTGCCACCAGTGATTTGAGAAGTACCTCCTACAATGAGCAGTTCTTC.

This clone occurred once. In DNA, the CDR3 is TGTGCCACCCGACAGGGATATGGCTACACCTTC. Translated, it gives CATRQGYGYTF. The gene calls are TRBV19 and TRBJ1-2, with TRBD1 matching over 7 bases. The CDR3 runs 11 residues. Per germline, CDR1 LNHDA and CDR2 SQIVND (reference sequence). V shed 10 bases and J 5 bases; nucleotides not matched to a gene: 4.

The genes are TRBV21-1 and TRBJ1-5; TRBD1 is taken as the D call from the table, unchecked against the DNA. TRBV21-1 is noted as a pseudogene. The CDR3 extends over 17 amino acids. In nucleotides, the CDR3 is TGTGCCAGCAGCAAAGTACCAGGGGGCCATTGCAATCAGCCCCAGCATTTT. Residues: CASSKVPGGHCNQPQHF.

In its sample, this clone was seen once. The CDR3 loop reads CASTWGGQGSYEQYF. Written as DNA, the CDR3 is TGTGCCAGCACATGGGGAGGACAGGGATCCTACGAGCAGTACTTC. The chain combines TRBV6-5 with TRBJ2-7; TRBD1 aligns across 8 bases. CDR3 length equals 15 residues. Losses at the gene ends were 7 bases for V and 1 base for J; bases not matched to a gene: 9. CDR1 and CDR2 from the germline V gene are MNHEY and SVGAGI.

The table lists this clone with a few counts. The genes are TRBV6-5 and TRBJ1-4; TRBD1 aligns across 9 bases. CDR3 length: 13 residues. Losses at the gene ends were 9 bases for V and 8 bases for J; bases not matched to a gene: 7. Looked up from germline, CDR1 is MNHEY and CDR2 is SVGAGI. In DNA form, the CDR3 reads TGTGCCAGTGGGGGACAGGGTCGAGAAAAACTGTTTTTT. Its protein is CASGGQGREKLFF.

The chain carries TRBV7-8 and TRBJ1-5, with unresolved D. Germline values: CDR1 SGHVS, CDR2 FQNEAQ. Trimming took 1 base from V and 0 from J, leaving 13 bases between them. This CDR3 comprises 17 residues. This CDR3 is CASSLVGSFDSNQPQHF. CDR3 coding DNA: TGTGCCAGCAGCTTAGTAGGCAGCTTCGATAGCAATCAGCCCCAGCATTTT.

J is TRBJ2-1 and V is TRBV5-1; 13 bases align to TRBD2. Trimming at V came to 0 bases and at J to 10 bases, leaving 10 bases not matched to a gene. The CDR3 extends over 17 amino acids. Germline CDR1 SGHRS, CDR2 YFSETQ. CDR3 sequence (DNA): TGCGCCAGCAGCTTGGTAAGCGGACTAGCGGGAGTGGAAGAGCAGTTCTTC. It encodes CASSLVSGLAGVEEQFF.

This chain joins TRBV7-9 and TRBJ2-5; D not resolved. In germline, CDR1 is SEHNR, CDR2 FQNEAQ (reference sequence). The V end lost 5 bases, the J end lost 3 bases, and 19 bases lay between the germline ends. The CDR3 is 16 residues long. In DNA, the CDR3 is TGTGCCAGCAGCACAGCCGGTAATGGCCCCAAAGAGACCCAGTACTTC. This encodes CASSTAGNGPKETQYF.

This CDR3 is CASSLVVSGGYYGYTF. In nucleotides, the CDR3 is TGCGCCAGCAGCTTGGTAGTCTCAGGGGGGTACTATGGCTACACCTTC. The chain recombines TRBV5-1 with TRBJ1-2, with 7 nucleotides matching TRBD1. This CDR3 is 16 amino acids long. J lost 3 bases, V lost 0 bases, and 8 bases had no gene match. Germline CDR1 and CDR2: SGHRS and YFSETQ.

This chain links TRBV3-1 (or the pseudogene TRBV3-2) with TRBJ2-7; TRBD2 matches at 12 bases. CDR3 length: 15 amino acids. The V and J ends lost 1 base and 2 bases, in that order; junction bases with no gene match: 0. CDR1 LGHDT and CDR2 YNNKEL come from the germline V gene (reference sequence). This chain's CDR3 is CASSQGLAGAYEQYF. As DNA, the CDR3 is TGTGCCAGCAGCCAAGGACTAGCGGGAGCCTACGAGCAGTACTTC.

The J gene is TRBJ1-3, the V gene TRBV7-6; no definite D call. Germline V gene lookup returns CDR1 SGHVS and CDR2 FNYEAQ. The CDR3 spans 13 residues. V gave up 5 bases and J gave up 0 bases, with 5 bases separating them. The CDR3 coding sequence is TGTGCCAGCAGCGTCAACTCTGGAAACACCATATATTTT. Translating gives CASSVNSGNTIYF.

This clone has just one count. The rearrangement links TRBV23-1 to TRBJ1-1; no reliable D call. TRBV23-1 is reported as an ORF; its role is uncertain. V was pared by 7 bases and J by 1 base, with 1 base between. The CDR3 runs 10 residues. This chain's CDR3 is CASKNTEAFF. CDR3 coding DNA: TGCGCCAGCAAGAACACTGAAGCTTTCTTT.

The chain couples TRBV11-2 to TRBJ1-6, with D tentatively TRBD1 (6 bases). This CDR3 is 15 amino acids long. Germline lookup yields CDR1 SGHAT and CDR2 FQNNGV. Trimming removed 4 bases from V and 5 bases from J, with 12 bases in between. The CDR3 is CASSSIQGDNSPLHF. The CDR3 nucleotides read TGTGCCAGCAGCTCGATACAGGGAGATAATTCACCCCTCCACTTT.

Comments on this clone: One end of the junction fails to match germline, which may point to a read error. This chain connects TRBV7-8 to TRBJ1-1, with D perhaps matching TRBD1 (6 bases). The germline CDR1 and CDR2 sequences are SGHVS and FQNEAQ. This CDR3 region has 17 residues. The CDR3 DNA reads TGTGCCAGCTGCTTTGGGGGCGGGGGTCCTATGAACACTGAAGCTTTCTTT. Translated: CASCFGGGGPMNTEAFF.

V is TRBV27 and J is TRBJ2-3, with a tentative D call TRBD2 (5 bases). Per germline, CDR1 MNHEY and CDR2 SMNVEV (reference sequence). The CDR3 contains 14 residues. Trimming cost V 5 bases and J 2 bases, with 11 bases left between them. CDR3 region: CASSRLDFTDTQYF. CDR3 bases: TGTGCCAGCAGTCGCCTGGACTTCACAGATACGCAGTATTTT.

CDR3 loop: CASSESGLTDTQYF. CDR3 sequence (DNA): TGTGCCAGCAGTGAGTCAGGTCTCACAGATACGCAGTATTTT. The V call is TRBV6-1, the J call TRBJ2-3; no clear D gene. The CDR3 spans 14 residues. Trimming left V 3 bases short and J 2 bases short, with 9 bases between. Germline values: CDR1 MNHNS, CDR2 SASEGT.